The subject of this entry is one T cell receptor beta chain. The sample originates from a study of cytomegalovirus exposure and HLA in healthy donors. V gave up 8 bases and J gave up 4 bases, with 17 bases separating them. CDR1 MNHNS and CDR2 SASEGT come from the germline V gene. The CDR3 is 14 residues long. Both 60 Vbeta primers and 13 Jbeta primers went into the PCR. Profiled with immunoSEQ multiplex PCR; TCRdb holds only in-frame clones, not every one. Of some 130,000 clones in the sample, 79% are singletons; the top ten hold 6.5%. The sequence came from a middle-aged man in good health and CMV-seropositive. J is TRBJ1-1 and V is TRBV6-1, with D possibly being TRBD1 (6 bases). The sequenced sample consisted of PBMCs. The CDR3 DNA follows: TGTGCCAGCGGAGAGCGGGGGCAGGTCACTGAAGCTTTCTTT. Protein product: CASGERGQVTEAFF.